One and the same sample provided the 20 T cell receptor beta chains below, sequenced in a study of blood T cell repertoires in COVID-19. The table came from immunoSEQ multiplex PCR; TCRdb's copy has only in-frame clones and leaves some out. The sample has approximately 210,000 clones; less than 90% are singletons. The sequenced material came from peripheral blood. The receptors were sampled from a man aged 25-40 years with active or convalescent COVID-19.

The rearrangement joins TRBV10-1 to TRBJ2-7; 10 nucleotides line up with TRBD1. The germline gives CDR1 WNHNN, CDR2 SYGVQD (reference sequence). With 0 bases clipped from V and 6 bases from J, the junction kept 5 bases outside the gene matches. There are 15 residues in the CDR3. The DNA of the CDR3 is TGCGCCAGCAGTGAGTCTGCCGGGACAGGGGCCGAGCAGTACTTC. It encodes CASSESAGTGAEQYF.

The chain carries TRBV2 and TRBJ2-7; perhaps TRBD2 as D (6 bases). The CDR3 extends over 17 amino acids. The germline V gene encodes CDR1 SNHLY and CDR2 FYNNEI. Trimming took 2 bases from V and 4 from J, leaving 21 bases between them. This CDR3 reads CASSEPLSGQTTYEQYF. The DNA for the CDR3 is TGTGCCAGCAGTGAACCCCTAAGCGGGCAGACTACATACGAGCAGTACTTC.

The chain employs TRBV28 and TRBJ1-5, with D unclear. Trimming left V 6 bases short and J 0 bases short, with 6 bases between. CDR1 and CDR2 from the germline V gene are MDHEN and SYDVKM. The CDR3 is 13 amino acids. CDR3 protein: CASRPDSNQPQHF. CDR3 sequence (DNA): TGTGCCAGCAGACCAGATAGCAATCAGCCCCAGCATTTT.

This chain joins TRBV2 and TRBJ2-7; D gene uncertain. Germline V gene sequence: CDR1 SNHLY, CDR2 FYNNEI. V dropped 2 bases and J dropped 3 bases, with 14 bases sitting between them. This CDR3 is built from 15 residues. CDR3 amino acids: CASSEILGFRYEQYF. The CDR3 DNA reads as TGTGCCAGCAGTGAAATACTGGGCTTTCGCTACGAGCAGTACTTC.

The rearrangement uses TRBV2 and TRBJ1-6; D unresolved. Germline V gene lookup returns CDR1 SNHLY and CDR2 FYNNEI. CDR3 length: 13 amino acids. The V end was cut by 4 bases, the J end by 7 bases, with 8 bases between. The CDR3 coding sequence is TGTGCCAGCAGTGTATCCCCCAATTCACCCCTCCACTTT. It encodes CASSVSPNSPLHF.

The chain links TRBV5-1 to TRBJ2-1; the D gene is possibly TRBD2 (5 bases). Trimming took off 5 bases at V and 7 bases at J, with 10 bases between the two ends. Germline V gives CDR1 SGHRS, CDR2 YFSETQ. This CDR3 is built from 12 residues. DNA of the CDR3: TGCGCCAGCAGAACCGGGGAAAATGAGCAGTTCTTC. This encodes CASRTGENEQFF.

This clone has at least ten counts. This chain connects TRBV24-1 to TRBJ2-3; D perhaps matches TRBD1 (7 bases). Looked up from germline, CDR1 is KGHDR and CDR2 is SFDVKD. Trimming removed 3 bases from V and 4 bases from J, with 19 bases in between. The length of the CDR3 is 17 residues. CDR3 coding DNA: TGTGCCACCAGTGATACCGGCTTCAGGGGGGTGGCAGATACGCAGTATTTT. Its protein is CATSDTGFRGVADTQYF.

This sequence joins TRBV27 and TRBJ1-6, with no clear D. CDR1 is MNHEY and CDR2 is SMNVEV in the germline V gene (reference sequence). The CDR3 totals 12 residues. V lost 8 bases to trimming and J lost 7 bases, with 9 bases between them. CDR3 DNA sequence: TGTGCCAGCGGTAGAGGGAATTCACCCCTCCACTTT. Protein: CASGRGNSPLHF.

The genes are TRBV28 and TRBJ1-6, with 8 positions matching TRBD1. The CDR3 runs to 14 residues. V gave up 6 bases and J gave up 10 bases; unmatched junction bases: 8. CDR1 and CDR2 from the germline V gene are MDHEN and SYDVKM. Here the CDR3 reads CASSLTGARSPLHF. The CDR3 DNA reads TGTGCCAGCAGCCTGACAGGGGCGAGATCACCCCTCCACTTT.

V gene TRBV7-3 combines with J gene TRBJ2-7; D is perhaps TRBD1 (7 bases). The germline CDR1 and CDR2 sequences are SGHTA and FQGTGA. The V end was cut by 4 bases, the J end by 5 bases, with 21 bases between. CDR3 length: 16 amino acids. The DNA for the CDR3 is TGTGCCAGCAGCTACCGGGGGTCAGGGGGTAGTGACGAGCAGTACTTC. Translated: CASSYRGSGGSDEQYF.

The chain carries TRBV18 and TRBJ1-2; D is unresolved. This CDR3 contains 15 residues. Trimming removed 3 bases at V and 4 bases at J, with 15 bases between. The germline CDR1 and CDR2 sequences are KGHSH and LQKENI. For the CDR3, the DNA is TGTGCCAGCTCACCGACTCTCTCGGGGATCTATGGCTACACCTTC. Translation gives CASSPTLSGIYGYTF.

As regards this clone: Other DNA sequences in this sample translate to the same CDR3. The CDR3, as DNA: TGTGCCAGTAGTCCAGGGGGCGGTTACGAGCAGTACTTC. Translated, it gives CASSPGGGYEQYF. J is TRBJ2-7 and V is TRBV19; 8 positions agree with TRBD1. V gave up 5 bases and J gave up 4 bases; unmatched junction bases: 4. There are 13 residues in the CDR3. The germline V gene encodes CDR1 LNHDA and CDR2 SQIVND (reference sequence).

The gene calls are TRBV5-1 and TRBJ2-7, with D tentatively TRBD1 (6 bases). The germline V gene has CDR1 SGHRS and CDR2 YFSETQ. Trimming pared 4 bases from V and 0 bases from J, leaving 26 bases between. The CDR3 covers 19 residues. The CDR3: CASSPDRDNSPRSSYEQYF. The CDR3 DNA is TGCGCCAGCAGCCCCGACCGGGACAATTCCCCGAGAAGCTCCTACGAGCAGTACTTC.

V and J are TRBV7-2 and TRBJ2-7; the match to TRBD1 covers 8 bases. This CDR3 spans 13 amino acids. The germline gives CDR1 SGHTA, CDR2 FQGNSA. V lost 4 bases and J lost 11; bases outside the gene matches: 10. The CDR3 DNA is TGTGCCAGCAGCTCGGACAGGGTGGGGATGAAGTACTTC. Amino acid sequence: CASSSDRVGMKYF.

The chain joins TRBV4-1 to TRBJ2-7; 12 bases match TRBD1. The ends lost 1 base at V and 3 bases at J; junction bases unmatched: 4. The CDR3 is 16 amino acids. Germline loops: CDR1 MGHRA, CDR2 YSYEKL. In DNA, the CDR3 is TGCGCCAGCAGCCAAGGGGACAGGGGGCCCTACTACGAGCAGTACTTC. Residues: CASSQGDRGPYYEQYF.

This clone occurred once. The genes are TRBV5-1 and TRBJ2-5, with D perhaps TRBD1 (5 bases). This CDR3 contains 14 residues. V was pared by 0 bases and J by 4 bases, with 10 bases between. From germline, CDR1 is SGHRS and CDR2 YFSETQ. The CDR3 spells CASSLDPQVETQYF. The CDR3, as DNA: TGCGCCAGCAGCTTGGACCCACAGGTAGAGACCCAGTACTTC. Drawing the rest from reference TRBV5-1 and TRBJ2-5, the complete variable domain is KAGVTQTPRYLIKTRGQQVTLSCSPISGHRSVSWYQQTPGQGLQFLFEYFSETQRNKGNFPGRFSGRQFSNSRSEMNVSTLELGDSALYLCASSLDPQVETQYFGPGTRLLVL.

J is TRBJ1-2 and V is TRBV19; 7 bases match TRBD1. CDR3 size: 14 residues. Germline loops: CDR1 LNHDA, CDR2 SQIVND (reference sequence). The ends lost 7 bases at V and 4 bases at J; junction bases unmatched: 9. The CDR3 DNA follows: TGTGCCAGTACCAAAAGGGGACAGCCCTATGGCTACACCTTC. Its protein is CASTKRGQPYGYTF.

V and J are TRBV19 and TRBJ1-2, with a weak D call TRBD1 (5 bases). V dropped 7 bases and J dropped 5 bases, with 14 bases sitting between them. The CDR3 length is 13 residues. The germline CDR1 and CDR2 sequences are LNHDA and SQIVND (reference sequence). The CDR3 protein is CASTRLGGYGYTF. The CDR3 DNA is TGTGCCAGTACCCGCTTGGGGGGGTATGGCTACACCTTC.

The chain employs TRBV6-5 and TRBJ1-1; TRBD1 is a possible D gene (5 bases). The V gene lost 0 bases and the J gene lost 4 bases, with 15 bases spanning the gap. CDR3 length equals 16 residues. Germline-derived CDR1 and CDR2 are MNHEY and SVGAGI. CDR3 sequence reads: CASSYSAGGDGTEAFF. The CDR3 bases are TGTGCCAGCAGTTACTCGGCCGGGGGGGACGGCACTGAAGCTTTCTTT.

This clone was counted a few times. The CDR3 DNA is TGTGCCAGCAGCTTGGGGGCCGGACAGGGTTTCTACGAGCAGTACTTC. Amino acid sequence: CASSLGAGQGFYEQYF. This chain connects TRBV5-8 to TRBJ2-7; 8 bases line up with TRBD1. CDR1 and CDR2 from the germline V gene are SGHTS and YDEGEE. With 0 bases clipped from V and 3 bases from J, the junction kept 8 bases outside the gene matches. The CDR3 totals 16 residues.